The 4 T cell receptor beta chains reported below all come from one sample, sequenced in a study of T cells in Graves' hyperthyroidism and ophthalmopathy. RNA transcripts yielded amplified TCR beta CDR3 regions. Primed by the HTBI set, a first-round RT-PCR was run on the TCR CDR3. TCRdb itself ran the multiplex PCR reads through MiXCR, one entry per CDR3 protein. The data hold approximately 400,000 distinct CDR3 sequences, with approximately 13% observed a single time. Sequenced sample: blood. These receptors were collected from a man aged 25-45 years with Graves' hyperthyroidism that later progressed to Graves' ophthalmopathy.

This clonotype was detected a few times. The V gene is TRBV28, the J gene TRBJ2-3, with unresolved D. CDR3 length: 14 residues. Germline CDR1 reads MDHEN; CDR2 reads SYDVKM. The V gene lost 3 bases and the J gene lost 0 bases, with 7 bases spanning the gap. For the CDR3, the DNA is TGTGCCAGCAGTTTGCGGAGAAGCACAGATACGCAGTATTTT. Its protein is CASSLRRSTDTQYF. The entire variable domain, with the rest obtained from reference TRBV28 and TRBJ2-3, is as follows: DVKVTQSSRYLVKRTGEKVFLECVQDMDHENMFWYRQDPGLGLRLIYFSYDVKMKEKGDIPEGYSVSREKKERFSLILESASTNQTSMYLCASSLRRSTDTQYFGPGTRLTVL.

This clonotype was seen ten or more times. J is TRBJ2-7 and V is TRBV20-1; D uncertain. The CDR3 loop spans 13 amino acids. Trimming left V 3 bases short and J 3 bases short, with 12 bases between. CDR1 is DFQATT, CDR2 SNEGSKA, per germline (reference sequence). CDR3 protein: CSARGNHNYEQYF. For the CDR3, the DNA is TGCAGTGCTAGGGGGAACCACAACTACGAGCAGTACTTC.

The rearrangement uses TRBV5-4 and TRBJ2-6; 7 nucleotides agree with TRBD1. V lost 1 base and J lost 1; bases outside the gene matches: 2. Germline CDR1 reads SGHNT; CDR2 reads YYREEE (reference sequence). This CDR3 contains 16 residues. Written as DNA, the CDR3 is TGTGCCAGCAGCTTGAACAGGGGATCTGGGGCCAACGTCCTGACTTTC. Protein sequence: CASSLNRGSGANVLTF.

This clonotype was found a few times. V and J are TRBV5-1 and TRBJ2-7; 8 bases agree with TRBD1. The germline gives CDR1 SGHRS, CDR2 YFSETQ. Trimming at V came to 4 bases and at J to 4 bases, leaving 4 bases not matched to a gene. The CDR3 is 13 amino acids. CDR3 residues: CASSRDRQYEQYF. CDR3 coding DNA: TGCGCCAGCAGCCGGGACAGGCAATACGAGCAGTACTTC.